What follows are 20 T cell receptor beta chains derived from one specimen sequenced in a study of CD8+ T cells in alopecia areata. As to treatment: oral pan-JAK inhibitor, 5-10 mg twice daily. As the sequencing template, cDNA was produced by extracting RNA and reverse transcribing it. Data came from immunoSEQ multiplex PCR; TCRdb stores just in-frame clones and leaves some out. This table has over 200,000 clones, less than 65% appearing once. Here the sequenced sample was CD4+ T cells sorted from blood, taken at week 4, from a patient treated with tofacitinib. These TCRs come from a human donor with alopecia areata.

The chain recombines TRBV2 with TRBJ1-4; 8 positions agree with TRBD1. CDR1 and CDR2 (germline): SNHLY, FYNNEI. Losses at the gene ends were 5 bases for V and 7 bases for J; bases not matched to a gene: 3. The CDR3 is 13 residues long. CDR3 DNA: TGTGCCAGCAGTTCAGGGGGCGGTGAAAAACTGTTTTTT. Residues: CASSSGGGEKLFF.

This clone was picked up a small number of times. The genes are TRBV7-2 and TRBJ2-1, with TRBD2 matching over 7 bases. V trimming: 2 bases; J trimming: 4 bases; junction bases outside the gene matches: 5. This CDR3 contains 15 residues. The germline V gene encodes CDR1 SGHTA and CDR2 FQGNSA. The CDR3 DNA sequence: TGTGCCAGCAGCTTAAAAAGCGGGGATTACAATGAGCAGTTCTTC. Its translation is CASSLKSGDYNEQFF.

The chain uses TRBV27 and TRBJ1-3; maybe TRBD1 (5 bases). Deletions cut 5 bases from V and 0 bases from J, with 14 bases between. From germline, CDR1 is MNHEY and CDR2 SMNVEV (reference sequence). This CDR3 has 16 amino acids. Written as DNA, the CDR3 is TGTGCCAGCAGTGCCAGGGCCCCGTACTCTGGAAACACCATATATTTT. This translates into CASSARAPYSGNTIYF.

This rearrangement joins TRBV29-1 to TRBJ1-2; perhaps TRBD1 as D (6 bases). The V end was cut by 4 bases, the J end by 4 bases, with 13 bases between. Germline CDR1 SQVTM, CDR2 ANQGSEA. The CDR3 sequence is 13 residues long. Here the CDR3 DNA reads TGCAGCGTTGGGACAGACTCTCCCTATGGCTACACCTTC. Its protein is CSVGTDSPYGYTF.

This clone was picked up a small number of times. The chain couples TRBV4-1 to TRBJ1-5; 11 nucleotides align to TRBD1. Germline-derived CDR1 and CDR2 are MGHRA and YSYEKL. The CDR3 length is 16 residues. V was pared by 1 base and J by 5 bases, with 4 bases of the junction left unmatched. This CDR3 is CASSQGRGQGDQPQHF. In nucleotides, the CDR3 is TGCGCCAGCAGCCAAGGCCGGGGACAGGGGGATCAGCCCCAGCATTTT.

This clone was detected once. V is TRBV7-2 and J is TRBJ1-6; TRBD1 matches at 7 bases. Germline trimming cut 6 bases from V and 4 bases from J; bases unmatched to any gene: 9. Germline CDR1 and CDR2: SGHTA and FQGNSA. The CDR3 runs 16 residues. DNA for the CDR3: TGTGCCAGCAGTCCGAGACAGGGTGGGTATAATTCACCCCTCCACTTT. Amino acid sequence: CASSPRQGGYNSPLHF. The full variable domain, rest sourced from reference TRBV7-2 and TRBJ1-6, is GAGVSQSPSNKVTEKGKDVELRCDPISGHTALYWYRQSLGQGLEFLIYFQGNSAPDKSGLPSDRFSAERTGGSVSTLTIQRTQQEDSAVYLCASSPRQGGYNSPLHFGNGTRLTVT.

In its sample, this clone was seen a few times. This chain connects TRBV7-9 to TRBJ2-6; D is unclear. Germline lookup yields CDR1 SEHNR and CDR2 FQNEAQ (reference sequence). Trimming pared 2 bases from V and 0 bases from J, leaving 8 bases between. This CDR3 spans 16 amino acids. CDR3 DNA: TGTGCCAGCAGCTTACGCCAAAGCTCTGGGGCCAACGTCCTGACTTTC. Its protein product is CASSLRQSSGANVLTF.

J is TRBJ1-5 and V is TRBV30, with TRBD1 matching 7 bases. V was clipped by 0 bases and J by 3 bases; unmatched bases: 2. Germline V gives CDR1 GTSNPN, CDR2 SVGIG (reference sequence). This CDR3 region has 14 residues. The CDR3 loop reads CAWSVTGINQPQHF. In DNA form, the CDR3 reads TGTGCCTGGAGTGTGACAGGGATCAATCAGCCCCAGCATTTT.

The rearrangement links TRBV15 to TRBJ2-7; D is unclear. V was clipped by 0 bases and J by 4 bases, with 7 bases between them. Per the germline V gene, CDR1 is LNHNV and CDR2 is YYDKDF (reference sequence). The CDR3 has 13 amino acids. The CDR3 region is CATSRDLRYEQYF. In DNA, the CDR3 is TGTGCCACCAGCAGAGATCTTCGATACGAGCAGTACTTC.

The CDR3 loop is CAISQTQGETQYF. In DNA form, the CDR3 reads TGTGCCATCAGCCAGACCCAGGGAGAGACCCAGTACTTC. This chain links TRBV10-3 with TRBJ2-5; D might be TRBD1 (5 bases). Germline CDR1 is ENHRY and CDR2 is SYGVKD. V was clipped by 6 bases and J by 4 bases, with 12 bases between them. The CDR3 has 13 amino acids.

The chain couples TRBV5-6 to TRBJ2-7; no firm D call. Trimming took off 0 bases at V and 6 bases at J, with 4 bases between the two ends. Germline V gives CDR1 SGHDT, CDR2 YYEEEE. The CDR3 length is 11 residues. In DNA, the CDR3 is TGTGCCAGCAGCTTGGGGCGCGAGCAGTACTTC. As protein: CASSLGREQYF.

The genes are TRBV30 and TRBJ2-7; D remains ambiguous. The CDR3 spans 11 residues. Germline CDR1 reads GTSNPN; CDR2 reads SVGIG (reference sequence). V was shortened by 4 bases and J by 1 base, with 5 bases between the two germline ends. The CDR3 nucleotides are TGTGCCTGGACTCGGTCCTACGAGCAGTACTTC. Translated, it gives CAWTRSYEQYF.

This clone was seen only a few times. The chain is built from TRBV4-3 and TRBJ1-6, with 9 bases fitting TRBD1. J was trimmed by 8 bases and V by 1 base; bases with no gene match: 6. From germline, CDR1 is LGHNA and CDR2 YSLEER. The CDR3 loop spans 16 amino acids. CDR3 sequence reads: CASSQVLGQGYSPLHF. DNA for the CDR3: TGCGCCAGCAGCCAAGTTCTGGGACAGGGATATTCACCCCTCCACTTT.

This chain uses TRBV7-2 with TRBJ2-6, with 7 bases identical to TRBD1. The germline V gene encodes CDR1 SGHTA and CDR2 FQGNSA. V lost 5 bases to trimming and J lost 2 bases; unmatched junction nucleotides: 3. The CDR3 consists of 15 residues. The CDR3 DNA reads TGTGCCAGCAGCCGACAGGGTACTGGGGCCAACGTCCTGACTTTC. It codes for CASSRQGTGANVLTF. Using reference TRBV7-2 and TRBJ2-6 for the parts outside the CDR3, the full variable domain is GAGVSQSPSNKVTEKGKDVELRCDPISGHTALYWYRQSLGQGLEFLIYFQGNSAPDKSGLPSDRFSAERTGGSVSTLTIQRTQQEDSAVYLCASSRQGTGANVLTFGAGSRLTVL.

This clone was counted between two and nine times. This chain joins TRBV5-1 and TRBJ2-7; TRBD2 is a possible D gene (6 bases). The CDR3 runs 12 residues. The ends were cut back, 4 bases at V and 3 bases at J, with 8 bases in the middle. CDR1 is SGHRS and CDR2 is YFSETQ in the germline V gene. DNA of the CDR3: TGCGCCAGCAGCGCGGGAAACTACGAGCAGTACTTC. Residues: CASSAGNYEQYF.

This chain joins TRBV20-1 and TRBJ2-7; no clear D. Trimming pared 5 bases from V and 6 bases from J, leaving 11 bases between. CDR1 and CDR2 from the germline V gene are DFQATT and SNEGSKA (reference sequence). This CDR3 is 11 amino acids long. This CDR3 is CSAPRWGEQYF. CDR3 DNA sequence: TGCAGTGCTCCCCGGTGGGGCGAGCAGTACTTC.

The rearrangement uses TRBV29-1 and TRBJ1-2; D is undetermined. The V and J ends lost 2 bases and 2 bases respectively, with 3 bases between them. This CDR3 contains 11 residues. Germline CDR1 SQVTM, CDR2 ANQGSEA. The CDR3 is CSVERNYGYTF. DNA of the CDR3: TGCAGCGTTGAACGGAACTATGGCTACACCTTC.

The rearrangement links TRBV6-5 to TRBJ2-1; D may be TRBD1 (5 bases). V was shortened by 2 bases and J by 9 bases, with 5 bases between the two germline ends. Germline CDR1 is MNHEY and CDR2 is SVGAGI. CDR3 size: 11 residues. CDR3 region: CASSYRGEQFF. DNA of the CDR3: TGTGCCAGCAGTTACAGGGGTGAGCAGTTCTTC.

The rearrangement joins TRBV6-5 to TRBJ1-2; TRBD1 might be the D (6 bases). Germline V gene data show CDR1 as MNHEY and CDR2 as SVGAGI. The V and J ends lost 6 bases and 6 bases respectively, with 14 bases between them. This CDR3 is built from 13 residues. The CDR3 DNA follows: TGTGCCAGCAGCCTAGACAGGCTGGATGGCTACACCTTC. As protein: CASSLDRLDGYTF.

In this sample, this clone turned up a few times. The rearrangement uses TRBV5-5 and TRBJ2-7; D may be TRBD1 (5 bases). Germline-derived CDR1 and CDR2 are SGHKS and YYEKEE (reference sequence). V lost 1 base, J lost 7 bases, and 12 bases lay in between. CDR3 length: 13 residues. The CDR3, as DNA: TGTGCCAGCAGCTTGTCTGGGGCGAGAGAGCAGTACTTC. This encodes CASSLSGAREQYF.